The next 5 T cell receptor beta chains were all read from a single sample in a study of T cells in Graves' hyperthyroidism and ophthalmopathy. TCR beta CDR3 sequences were amplified from RNA transcripts. HTBI primers drove first-round RT-PCR of the TCR CDR3. A single record per CDR3 protein comes from TCRdb applying MiXCR to the multiplex PCR reads. This sample has around 260,000 distinct CDR3 sequences; 25% to 30% occur once, and the top ten carry about 25%. The sample consisted of blood. Source of these receptors: a man aged 35 to 55 with Graves' hyperthyroidism that later progressed to Graves' ophthalmopathy.

Ten or more counts support this clonotype. The chain links TRBV4-1 to TRBJ1-5; D gene unclear. Trimming pared 0 bases from V and 6 bases from J, leaving 12 bases between. The CDR3 consists of 15 residues. Germline loops: CDR1 MGHRA, CDR2 YSYEKL. The CDR3 here is CASSQDFFRFQPQHF. The DNA for the CDR3 is TGCGCCAGCAGCCAAGATTTCTTCCGTTTTCAGCCCCAGCATTTT.

The chain is built from TRBV5-1 and TRBJ2-7; maybe TRBD2 (5 bases). The V end lost 1 base, the J end lost 7 bases, and 12 bases lay between the germline ends. Germline lookup yields CDR1 SGHRS and CDR2 YFSETQ. CDR3 length: 13 residues. The CDR3 DNA reads TGCGCCAGCAGCTTGAGAGGGAGTACGGAGCAGTACTTC. Its translation: CASSLRGSTEQYF.

J is TRBJ2-7 and V is TRBV7-8; 7 bases fit TRBD2. V lost 2 bases and J lost 6; bases outside the gene matches: 7. Germline V lookup: CDR1 SGHVS, CDR2 FQNEAQ. This CDR3 region has 14 residues. CDR3 residues: CASSLFYGEGEQYF. CDR3 nucleotides: TGTGCCAGCAGCTTATTTTACGGGGAGGGCGAGCAGTACTTC.

This clonotype was observed many times. The chain employs TRBV19 and TRBJ1-2; TRBD1 might be the D (5 bases). The V gene's germline CDR1 is LNHDA and CDR2 SQIVND (reference sequence). Trimming cost V 3 bases and J 2 bases, with 13 bases left between them. CDR3 length: 15 amino acids. In DNA, the CDR3 is TGTGCCAGTAGTATGGCAAAGCAGGGAAACTATGGCTACACCTTC. This gives the protein CASSMAKQGNYGYTF.

This clonotype has a count of ten or more. This chain joins TRBV29-1 and TRBJ1-2; D is possibly TRBD1 (5 bases). The CDR3 has 14 amino acids. Germline V gene lookup returns CDR1 SQVTM and CDR2 ANQGSEA. Trimming left V 3 bases short and J 9 bases short, with 20 bases between. The CDR3 DNA reads TGCAGCGTTGATAACAGGTTTCAGTCGATCCGCTACACCTTC. Translation: CSVDNRFQSIRYTF.